Below, 24 T cell receptor beta chains from the same sample are listed, as sequenced in a study of T-cell reconstitution after alpha-beta-depleted transplantation in children. TCRbeta library construction was performed incorporating unique molecular identifiers. TCRdb independently ran MiXCR on the PCR reads; one entry per CDR3 protein. The sample contains fewer than 250,000 distinct CDR3 sequences, less than 9% of which appear only once. The sequencing used PBMCs, mostly from graft donor cells, collected 180 days after TCRalphabeta/CD19-depleted stem cell transplant. These receptors originate from a male patient aged 10-17 years who had a stem cell transplant for acute lymphoblastic leukemia, so the T cells may come from the graft donor.

Worth noting for this clonotype: Just one base apart from a much larger clone, this may be a read error. The chain couples TRBV29-1 to TRBJ1-1, with D perhaps matching TRBD1 (5 bases). Trimming pared 6 bases from V and 2 bases from J, leaving 13 bases between. The CDR3 totals 13 residues. CDR1 and CDR2 from the germline V gene are SQVTM and ANQGSEA. The CDR3 loop reads CSVNRTINTEAFF. The CDR3, as DNA: TGCAGCGTGAACAGGACCATCAACACTGAAGCTTTCTTT.

This clonotype was counted at least ten times. The chain employs TRBV7-9 and TRBJ1-3; D might be TRBD1 (5 bases). Germline CDR1 is SEHNR and CDR2 is FQNEAQ (reference sequence). Trimming took off 5 bases at V and 0 bases at J, with 11 bases between the two ends. The CDR3 has 15 residues. The CDR3 sequence: CASSGGGFSGNTIYF. The DNA for the CDR3 is TGTGCCAGCAGCGGGGGAGGATTCTCTGGAAACACCATATATTTT.

This clonotype was found many times. The chain employs TRBV28 and TRBJ1-5, with D perhaps matching TRBD1 (5 bases). This CDR3 has 14 residues. Germline V gives CDR1 MDHEN, CDR2 SYDVKM. V was trimmed by 7 bases and J by 0 bases, leaving 10 bases between them. CDR3 sequence (DNA): TGTGCCAGCACGGGGACCTTTAGCAATCAGCCCCAGCATTTT. This translates into CASTGTFSNQPQHF.

This clonotype showed up many times. The chain uses TRBV29-1 and TRBJ2-2; D call uncertain. The CDR3 length is 13 residues. V was shortened by 7 bases and J by 0 bases, with 9 bases between the two germline ends. CDR1 is SQVTM, CDR2 ANQGSEA, per germline. CDR3 loop: CSAIRPNTGELFF. In DNA form, the CDR3 reads TGCAGCGCTATCCGGCCGAACACCGGGGAGCTGTTTTTT.

This clonotype was counted at least ten times. The J gene is TRBJ2-3, the V gene TRBV20-1; no firm D call. The CDR3 loop spans 14 amino acids. Deletions cut 7 bases from V and 2 bases from J, with 16 bases between. The germline V gene has CDR1 DFQATT and CDR2 SNEGSKA (reference sequence). CDR3 bases: TGCAGTGGGCAGGCCGACTCCCACACAGATACGCAGTATTTT. This encodes CSGQADSHTDTQYF.

This clonotype has a count of ten or more. The V call is TRBV6-5, the J call TRBJ2-7; the match to TRBD2 covers 10 bases. CDR3 length equals 16 residues. V was clipped by 2 bases and J by 6 bases; unmatched bases: 10. Germline V gene lookup returns CDR1 MNHEY and CDR2 SVGAGI. The DNA of the CDR3 is TGTGCCAGCAGTTACGGTCGTCGGGCTAGCGGGAGCGAGCAGTACTTC. It encodes CASSYGRRASGSEQYF.

This clonotype was seen only a few times. V and J are TRBV18 and TRBJ1-6, with unresolved D. Germline loops: CDR1 KGHSH, CDR2 LQKENI. The ends were cut back, 3 bases at V and 9 bases at J, with 15 bases in the middle. The CDR3 totals 15 residues. CDR3 DNA: TGTGCCAGCTCACCGGCCAAGGGAGAGGGTTCACCCCTCCACTTT. Encoded protein: CASSPAKGEGSPLHF. Variable domain in full (rest from reference TRBV18 and TRBJ1-6): NAGVMQNPRHLVRRRGQEARLRCSPMKGHSHVYWYRQLPEEGLKFMVYLQKENIIDESGMPKERFSAEFPKEGPSILRIQQVVRGDSAAYFCASSPAKGEGSPLHFGNGTRLTVT.

The table lists this clonotype with many counts. The chain combines TRBV29-1 with TRBJ2-1; 7 bases line up with TRBD2. From germline, CDR1 is SQVTM and CDR2 ANQGSEA. Losses at the gene ends were 3 bases for V and 4 bases for J; bases not matched to a gene: 9. This CDR3 has 15 residues. The DNA of the CDR3 is TGCAGCGTTGACAACCCTAGCGGATTTTACAATGAGCAGTTCTTC. Protein: CSVDNPSGFYNEQFF.

This clonotype occurred many times. The chain couples TRBV6-1 to TRBJ2-1; possibly TRBD1 or TRBD2 for D (5 bases each). V lost 5 bases to trimming and J lost 7 bases, with 24 bases between them. Per the germline V gene, CDR1 is MNHNS and CDR2 is SASEGT. The length of the CDR3 is 17 residues. The CDR3 protein is CASSQTPWGLTGNEQFF. In DNA form, the CDR3 reads TGTGCCAGCAGTCAGACTCCCTGGGGCCTTACGGGGAATGAGCAGTTCTTC.

This clonotype was observed at least ten times. DNA of the CDR3: TGTGCCATCGTTCATCGGTCAGGGAGAACCGGGGAGCTGTTTTTT. Its protein is CAIVHRSGRTGELFF. The rearrangement links TRBV7-6 to TRBJ2-2; D possibly uses TRBD1 or TRBD2 (5 bases each). The germline V gene encodes CDR1 SGHVS and CDR2 FNYEAQ. The CDR3 contains 15 residues. Trimming removed 10 bases at V and 5 bases at J, with 20 bases between.

The chain has TRBV10-2 and TRBJ2-7, with D tentatively TRBD1 (5 bases). Trimming pared 2 bases from V and 5 bases from J, leaving 13 bases between. This CDR3 contains 14 residues. In germline, CDR1 is WSHSY, CDR2 SAAADI. The CDR3 DNA reads as TGCGCCAGCAGTGAGACAGGTAGTCCTGACGAGCAGTACTTC. Translation: CASSETGSPDEQYF.

This clonotype was observed at least ten times. This chain joins TRBV20-1 and TRBJ2-7, with D tentatively TRBD1 (6 bases). Germline values: CDR1 DFQATT, CDR2 SNEGSKA (reference sequence). Between the trimmed V and J ends, which lost 3 bases and 4 bases, there was a span of 13 bases. The CDR3 extends over 13 amino acids. The CDR3 region is CSASRQGPYEQYF. The CDR3 DNA follows: TGCAGTGCTAGTCGCCAGGGGCCATACGAGCAGTACTTC.

This clonotype was seen more than once but under ten times. CDR3 sequence reads: CASSLTSPSPLAKNIQYF. CDR3 coding DNA: TGTGCCAGCAGCTTAACGTCCCCCTCTCCCCTAGCCAAAAACATTCAGTACTTC. The chain uses TRBV7-3 and TRBJ2-4; D remains ambiguous. This CDR3 region has 18 residues. Trimming took 0 bases from V and 0 from J, leaving 15 bases between them. The V gene's germline CDR1 is SGHTA and CDR2 FQGTGA.

Of note for this clonotype: A read error is possible here, since a much larger clone lies one base away. The gene calls are TRBV9 and TRBJ2-7; D unresolved. CDR3 size: 13 residues. Per germline, CDR1 SGDLS and CDR2 YYNGEE. Trimming removed 0 bases at V and 5 bases at J, with 9 bases between. In nucleotides, the CDR3 is TGTGCCAGCAGCGTAGGCGATTACAACGAGCAGTACTTC. Its protein is CASSVGDYNEQYF.

This clonotype has a count of ten or more. The genes are TRBV28 and TRBJ2-1; 8 nucleotides match TRBD2. Trimming took 6 bases from V and 6 from J; bases not matched to a gene: 4. The germline gives CDR1 MDHEN, CDR2 SYDVKM. The CDR3 has 13 amino acids. CDR3 DNA: TGTGCCAGCAGGGGACTAGTCATCAATGAGCAGTTCTTC. It specifies CASRGLVINEQFF.

Ten or more counts support this clonotype. This sequence joins TRBV21-1 and TRBJ2-4; the table assigns TRBD1, which was not confirmed against the DNA. TRBV21-1 counts as a pseudogene. The CDR3 is made up of 15 amino acids. CDR3 DNA: TGTGCCAGCAGCCTCAGTGGGACACCTCAAAACATTCAGTACTTC. Its protein product is CASSLSGTPQNIQYF.

This clonotype was seen repeatedly, ten times or more. The chain is built from TRBV20-1 and TRBJ2-7, with no clear D. Trimming stripped 1 base from V and 3 bases from J, with 13 bases between. This CDR3 region has 14 residues. Germline CDR1 reads DFQATT; CDR2 reads SNEGSKA (reference sequence). The CDR3 DNA is TGCAGTGCTAGAGCAGATTTTTTAAACTACGAGCAGTACTTC. It encodes CSARADFLNYEQYF.

In its sample, this clonotype was seen many times. The chain carries TRBV24-1 and TRBJ1-2; D gene uncertain. CDR1 and CDR2 from the germline V gene are KGHDR and SFDVKD. Trimming pared 1 base from V and 7 bases from J, leaving 12 bases between. This CDR3 is built from 14 residues. The CDR3 spells CATSDFPLSFGYTF. As DNA, the CDR3 is TGTGCCACCAGTGATTTTCCGCTCAGTTTTGGCTACACCTTC.

This clonotype appeared many times. This chain joins TRBV24-1 and TRBJ2-3; D not resolved. CDR1 KGHDR and CDR2 SFDVKD come from the germline V gene. V was cut by 10 bases and J by 2 bases, with 3 bases left in between. The CDR3 is 10 amino acids. The CDR3 sequence: CATITDTQYF. CDR3 nucleotides: TGTGCCACTATCACAGATACGCAGTATTTT.

At least ten counts were recorded for this clonotype. The rearrangement links TRBV29-1 to TRBJ2-3; no clear D gene. Germline values: CDR1 SQVTM, CDR2 ANQGSEA. The CDR3 runs 10 residues. V was pared by 7 bases and J by 3 bases, with 5 bases between. This CDR3 reads CSAQTDTQYF. The CDR3 bases are TGCAGCGCTCAAACAGATACGCAGTATTTT.

The table lists this clonotype with many counts. The V gene is TRBV4-3, the J gene TRBJ2-6; TRBD2 agrees at 14 bases. Germline assignment: CDR1 LGHNA and CDR2 YSLEER. The V gene end was trimmed by 5 bases and the J gene end by 4 bases; junction bases not matched to a gene: 10. This CDR3 region has 19 residues. The CDR3 here is CASSFRLAGGPGGANVLTF. For the CDR3, the DNA is TGCGCCAGCAGCTTCCGACTAGCGGGGGGGCCTGGAGGGGCCAACGTCCTGACTTTC.

This clonotype was picked up many times. The junction differs from germline at one of its ends, possibly a read error. The V gene is TRBV7-7, the J gene TRBJ2-1, with D possibly being TRBD2 (6 bases). The CDR3 sequence is 14 residues long. Germline CDR1 and CDR2: SSHAT and FNYEAQ (reference sequence). The CDR3 DNA reads as TGTGCTAGCAGCTTAGCGGCGGTTGGGGGAGAGCAGTTCTTC. Translated, it gives CASSLAAVGGEQFF.

This clonotype came up many times. The chain combines TRBV6-5 with TRBJ1-1; 7 nucleotides line up with TRBD1. This CDR3 contains 15 residues. The germline gives CDR1 MNHEY, CDR2 SVGAGI. With V trimmed by 5 bases and J by 0 bases, 6 bases remained unmatched. The CDR3 DNA follows: TGTGCCAGCAGTAATATGGGACAGCTGAACACTGAAGCTTTCTTT. Translated, it gives CASSNMGQLNTEAFF.

This clonotype was seen repeatedly, ten times or more. A read error may account for a junction end that differs from germline. The chain recombines TRBV20-1 with TRBJ2-7; the match to TRBD1 covers 7 bases. CDR1 DFQATT and CDR2 SNEGSKA come from the germline V gene (reference sequence). This CDR3 spans 10 amino acids. The CDR3 DNA sequence: TGCAGTGCTAGAGTAGACAGGGAACACTTC. This encodes CSARVDREHF.